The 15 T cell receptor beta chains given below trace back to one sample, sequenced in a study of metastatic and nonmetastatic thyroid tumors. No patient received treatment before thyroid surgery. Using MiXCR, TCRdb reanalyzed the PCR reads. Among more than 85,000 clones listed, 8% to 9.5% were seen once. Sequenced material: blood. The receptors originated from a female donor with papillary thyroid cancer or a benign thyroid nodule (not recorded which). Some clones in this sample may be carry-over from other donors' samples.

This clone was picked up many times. The CDR3 DNA is TGTGCCAGCAGCGGACTAGCGTACAATGAGCAGTTCTTC. Its protein product is CASSGLAYNEQFF. The chain combines TRBV9 with TRBJ2-1; TRBD2 matches at 8 bases. Per germline, CDR1 SGDLS and CDR2 YYNGEE. V was pared by 3 bases and J by 4 bases, with 0 bases of the junction left unmatched. The CDR3 covers 13 residues.

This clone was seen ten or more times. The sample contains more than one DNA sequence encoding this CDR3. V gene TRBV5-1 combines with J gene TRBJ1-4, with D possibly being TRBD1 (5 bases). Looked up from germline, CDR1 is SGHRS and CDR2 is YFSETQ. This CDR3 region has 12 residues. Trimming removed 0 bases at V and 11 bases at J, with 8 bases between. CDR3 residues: CASSLGEGKLFF. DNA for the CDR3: TGCGCCAGCAGCTTGGGGGAGGGGAAACTGTTTTTT.

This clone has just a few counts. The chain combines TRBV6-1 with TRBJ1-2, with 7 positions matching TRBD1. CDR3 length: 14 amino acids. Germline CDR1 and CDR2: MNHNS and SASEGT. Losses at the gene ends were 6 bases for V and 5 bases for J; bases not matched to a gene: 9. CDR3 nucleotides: TGTGCCAGCAGCATGACCGACAGGGATTATGGCTACACCTTC. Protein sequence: CASSMTDRDYGYTF.

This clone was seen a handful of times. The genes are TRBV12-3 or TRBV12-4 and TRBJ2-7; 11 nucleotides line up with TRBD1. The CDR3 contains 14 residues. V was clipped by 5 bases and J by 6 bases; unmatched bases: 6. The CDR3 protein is CASSPRDRGIEQYF. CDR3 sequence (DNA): TGTGCCAGCAGTCCGAGGGACAGGGGGATCGAGCAGTACTTC.

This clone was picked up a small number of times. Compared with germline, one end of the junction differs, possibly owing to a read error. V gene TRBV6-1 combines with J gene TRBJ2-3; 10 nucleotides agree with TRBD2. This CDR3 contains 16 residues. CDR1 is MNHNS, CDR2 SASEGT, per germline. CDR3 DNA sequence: TGTGCCAGCAGCGAAGCGGGGGGGCCGGGCACAGATACGCAGTATTTT. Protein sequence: CASSEAGGPGTDTQYF.

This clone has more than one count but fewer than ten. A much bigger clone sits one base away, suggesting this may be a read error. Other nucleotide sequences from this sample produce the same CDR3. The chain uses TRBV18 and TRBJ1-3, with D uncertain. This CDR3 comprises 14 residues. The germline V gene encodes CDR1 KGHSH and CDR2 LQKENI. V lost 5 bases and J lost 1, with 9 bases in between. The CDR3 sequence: CASSSGTSGNTIYF. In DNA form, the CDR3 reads TGTGCCAGCTCATCCGGCACATCTGGAAACACCATATATTTT.

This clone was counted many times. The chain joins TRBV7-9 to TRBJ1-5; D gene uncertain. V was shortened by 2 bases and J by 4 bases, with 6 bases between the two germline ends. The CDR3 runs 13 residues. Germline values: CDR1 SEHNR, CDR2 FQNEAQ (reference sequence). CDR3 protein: CASSLSWNQPQHF. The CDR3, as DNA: TGTGCCAGCAGCTTATCCTGGAATCAGCCCCAGCATTTT.

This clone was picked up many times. The CDR3 DNA follows: TGTGCCAGCAGTGAACAGGACACCGGGGAGCTGTTTTTT. Its translation is CASSEQDTGELFF. The chain combines TRBV6-1 with TRBJ2-2; unclear D gene. The CDR3 is 13 residues long. Germline V gene sequence: CDR1 MNHNS, CDR2 SASEGT. V was cut by 2 bases and J by 3 bases, with 4 bases left in between.

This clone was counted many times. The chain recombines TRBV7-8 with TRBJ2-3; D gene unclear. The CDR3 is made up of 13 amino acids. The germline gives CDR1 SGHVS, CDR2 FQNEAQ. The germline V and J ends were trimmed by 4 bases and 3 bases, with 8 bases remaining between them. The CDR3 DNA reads TGTGCCAGCAGCTCCCTCAGAACAGATACGCAGTATTTT. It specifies CASSSLRTDTQYF.

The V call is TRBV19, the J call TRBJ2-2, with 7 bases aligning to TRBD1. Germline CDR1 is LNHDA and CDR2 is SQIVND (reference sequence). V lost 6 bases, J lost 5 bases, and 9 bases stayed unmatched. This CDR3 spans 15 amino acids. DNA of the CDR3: TGTGCCAGTAGCCCAACAGGGGTAGGGACCGGGGAGCTGTTTTTT. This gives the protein CASSPTGVGTGELFF.

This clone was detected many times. In nucleotides, the CDR3 is TGTGCCAGCAGCCAAGTTTCCATTTCCGGGACAGACCCCTTAGTGGACTACGAGCAGTACTTC. As protein: CASSQVSISGTDPLVDYEQYF. The gene calls are TRBV3-2 and TRBJ2-7; TRBD1, as called in the table, went unchecked against the DNA. TRBV3-2 is marked as a pseudogene. The CDR3 extends over 21 amino acids.

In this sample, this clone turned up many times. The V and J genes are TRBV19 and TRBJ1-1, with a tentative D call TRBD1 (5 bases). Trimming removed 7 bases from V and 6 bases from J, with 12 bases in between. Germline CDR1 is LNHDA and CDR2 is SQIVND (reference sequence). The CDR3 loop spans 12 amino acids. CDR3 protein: CASKGWAPEAFF. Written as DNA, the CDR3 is TGTGCCAGTAAGGGGTGGGCCCCTGAAGCTTTCTTT.

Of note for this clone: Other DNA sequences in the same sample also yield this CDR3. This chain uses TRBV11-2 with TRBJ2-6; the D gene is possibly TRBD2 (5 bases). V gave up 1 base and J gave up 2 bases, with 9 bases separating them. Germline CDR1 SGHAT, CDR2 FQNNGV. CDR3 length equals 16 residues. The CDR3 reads CASSLVPGTGANVLTF. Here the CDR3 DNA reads TGTGCCAGCAGCTTAGTCCCGGGGACTGGGGCCAACGTCCTGACTTTC.

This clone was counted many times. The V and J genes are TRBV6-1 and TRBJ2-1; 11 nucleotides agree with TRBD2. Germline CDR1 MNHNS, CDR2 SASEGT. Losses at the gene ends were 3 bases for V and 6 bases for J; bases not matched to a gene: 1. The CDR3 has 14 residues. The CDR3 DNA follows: TGTGCCAGCAGTGATAGCGGGGGGGCCAATGAGCAGTTCTTC. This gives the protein CASSDSGGANEQFF.

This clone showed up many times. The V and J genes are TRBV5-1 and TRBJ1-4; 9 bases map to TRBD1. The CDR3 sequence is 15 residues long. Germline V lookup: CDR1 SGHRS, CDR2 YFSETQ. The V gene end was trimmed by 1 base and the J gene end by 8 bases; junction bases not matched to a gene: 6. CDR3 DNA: TGCGCCAGCAGCTTGACAGGGGGCGACGGAGAAAAACTGTTTTTT. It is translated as CASSLTGGDGEKLFF.